The 25 T cell receptor beta chains in this list originate from one sample, sequenced in a study of beta chain features in type 1 diabetes. The study reverse transcribed the entire isolated RNA, so it sequenced expressed TCRB transcripts. TCRdb's table, derived via immunoSEQ multiplex PCR, lists solely in-frame clones and lacks some. The sample holds around 58,000 clones, roughly three fifths seen once. Sample: Tregs from blood. The source of these receptors is a woman between 18 and 30 years old in good health.

The chain employs TRBV5-1 and TRBJ2-5, with D possibly TRBD1 on 6 matching bases. The germline V and J ends were trimmed by 0 bases and 4 bases, with 13 bases remaining between them. The CDR3 contains 15 residues. CDR1 and CDR2 from the germline V gene are SGHRS and YFSETQ. The DNA of the CDR3 is TGCGCCAGCAGCTTGGTTTTTCAAGGGGGAGAGACCCAGTACTTC. This translates into CASSLVFQGGETQYF.

The chain carries TRBV7-2 and TRBJ2-3, with 10 bases lining up with TRBD2. CDR3 length: 14 amino acids. V trimming: 4 bases; J trimming: 6 bases; junction bases outside the gene matches: 4. Germline V gene sequence: CDR1 SGHTA, CDR2 FQGNSA. As DNA, the CDR3 is TGTGCCAGCAGCTACCTAGCGGGAGAGGATACGCAGTATTTT. Translation gives CASSYLAGEDTQYF.

The chain recombines TRBV19 with TRBJ1-6, with D unresolved. The V gene's germline CDR1 is LNHDA and CDR2 SQIVND (reference sequence). This CDR3 spans 16 amino acids. Trimming left V 2 bases short and J 6 bases short, with 14 bases between. The DNA of the CDR3 is TGTGCCAGTAGTATAACATCAGTTGAGGCTAATTCACCCCTCCACTTT. Its translation: CASSITSVEANSPLHF.

This chain connects TRBV19 to TRBJ2-5, with D possibly TRBD2 on 6 matching bases. The germline gives CDR1 LNHDA, CDR2 SQIVND (reference sequence). The CDR3 runs to 14 residues. Trimming cost V 3 bases and J 5 bases, with 13 bases left between them. CDR3 bases: TGTGCCAGTAGTATGCGACATGGAGGGGAGACCCAGTACTTC. Residues: CASSMRHGGETQYF.

This chain uses TRBV4-1 with TRBJ1-1; unclear D gene. The germline V gene encodes CDR1 MGHRA and CDR2 YSYEKL. The CDR3 length is 14 residues. Trimming took off 1 base at V and 4 bases at J, with 10 bases between the two ends. The CDR3 coding sequence is TGCGCCAGCAGCCAAGCTAATACGGGCACTGAAGCTTTCTTT. This translates into CASSQANTGTEAFF.

This chain joins TRBV28 and TRBJ2-3; 8 bases are a match to TRBD2. This CDR3 is built from 13 residues. Germline V CDR1 and CDR2: MDHEN, SYDVKM. V was clipped by 9 bases and J by 1 base; unmatched bases: 3. As DNA, the CDR3 is TGTGCCAGTGGGCGGGGGGGCACAGATACGCAGTATTTT. Translated: CASGRGGTDTQYF.

This chain connects TRBV7-9 to TRBJ1-2; D is uncertain. In germline, CDR1 is SEHNR, CDR2 FQNEAQ (reference sequence). This CDR3 is 12 amino acids long. V lost 8 bases, J lost 8 bases, and 15 bases lay in between. Here the CDR3 reads CASERKVEGYTF. The CDR3, as DNA: TGTGCCAGCGAAAGAAAGGTGGAGGGCTACACCTTC.

The chain joins TRBV4-2 to TRBJ1-1; 9 nucleotides match TRBD1. Looked up from germline, CDR1 is LGHNA and CDR2 is YNFKEQ. CDR3 length equals 15 residues. V trimming: 4 bases; J trimming: 4 bases; junction bases outside the gene matches: 7. In DNA form, the CDR3 reads TGTGCCAGCAGCCCAGGACAGGGGAGGATCACTGAAGCTTTCTTT. Encoded protein: CASSPGQGRITEAFF.

This clone was observed a handful of times. The CDR3: CASSLDISGRYF. CDR3 nucleotide sequence: TGTGCCAGCAGCTTAGACATCTCCGGGAGATATTTT. The chain joins TRBV7-9 to TRBJ1-3; D uncertain. The V end was cut by 1 base, the J end by 15 bases, with 13 bases between. The germline V gene encodes CDR1 SEHNR and CDR2 FQNEAQ (reference sequence). There are 12 residues in the CDR3. Drawing the rest from reference TRBV7-9 and TRBJ1-3, the complete variable domain is DTGVSQNPRHKITKRGQNVTFRCDPISEHNRLYWYRQTLGQGPEFLTYFQNEAQLEKSRLLSDRFSAERPKGSFSTLEIQRTEQGDSAMYLCASSLDISGRYFGEGSWLTVV.

In its sample, this clone was seen once. The chain is built from TRBV5-1 and TRBJ1-1; possible D gene TRBD1, 5 bases. CDR3 size: 16 residues. V was cut by 1 base and J by 1 base, with 14 bases left in between. The germline V gene has CDR1 SGHRS and CDR2 YFSETQ. CDR3 amino acids: CASSLRLGAANTEAFF. CDR3 bases: TGCGCCAGCAGCTTGAGATTAGGGGCTGCGAACACTGAAGCTTTCTTT.

The chain's CDR3 is CASSFGQSGANVLTF. CDR3 DNA: TGTGCCAGCAGCTTCGGACAGTCTGGGGCCAACGTCCTGACTTTC. The chain recombines TRBV7-9 with TRBJ2-6, with TRBD1 as a possible D gene (6 bases). V was cut by 3 bases and J by 1 base, with 7 bases left in between. The germline V gene has CDR1 SEHNR and CDR2 FQNEAQ (reference sequence). This CDR3 has 15 residues.

As to this clone: At one of its ends the junction is not consistent with the germline gene, which may arise from a read error. This rearrangement joins TRBV7-9 to TRBJ2-7; 11 bases map to TRBD1. CDR3 length: 15 residues. Germline V lookup: CDR1 SEHNR, CDR2 FQNEAQ (reference sequence). The CDR3 sequence: CASILAGQGANEQYF. The CDR3 bases are TGTGCCAGCATCTTAGCAGGACAGGGGGCCAACGAGCAGTACTTC.

V gene TRBV27 combines with J gene TRBJ1-1, with 7 bases matching TRBD1. The germline gives CDR1 MNHEY, CDR2 SMNVEV (reference sequence). V shed 5 bases and J 4 bases; nucleotides not matched to a gene: 25. This CDR3 contains 20 residues. For the CDR3, the DNA is TGTGCCAGCAGTGCATCCAGGAGGGGGCTCAGGAGGCCAGATAGCACTGAAGCTTTCTTT. Amino acids: CASSASRRGLRRPDSTEAFF.

The chain couples TRBV2 to TRBJ1-2, with TRBD1 identical over 8 bases. The CDR3 sequence is 14 residues long. Germline V gene sequence: CDR1 SNHLY, CDR2 FYNNEI. J lost 8 bases, V lost 3 bases, and 8 bases had no gene match. The DNA of the CDR3 is TGTGCCAGCAGTGAGACAGGGGCCGGTGACGGCTACACCTTC. This gives the protein CASSETGAGDGYTF.

The chain's CDR3 is CAISEPTGAGTDTQYF. CDR3 in DNA: TGTGCCATCAGTGAGCCGACAGGGGCAGGGACAGATACGCAGTATTTT. The chain joins TRBV10-3 to TRBJ2-3, with 8 bases aligning to TRBD1. In germline, CDR1 is ENHRY, CDR2 SYGVKD. This CDR3 has 16 residues. After removal of 2 bases from V and 3 bases from J, the junction contained 7 bases not matched to a gene.

This rearrangement joins TRBV5-1 to TRBJ2-5, with a possible D match to TRBD2 (6 bases). Germline values: CDR1 SGHRS, CDR2 YFSETQ. This CDR3 is 13 amino acids long. V was cut by 7 bases and J by 2 bases, with 12 bases left in between. CDR3 protein: CASDSGGQETQYF. In DNA, the CDR3 is TGCGCCAGCGATAGCGGAGGACAAGAGACCCAGTACTTC.

The chain combines TRBV11-2 with TRBJ1-1; TRBD1 is a possible D gene (5 bases). CDR1 and CDR2 from the germline V gene are SGHAT and FQNNGV. The CDR3 has 16 residues. Deletions cut 1 base from V and 0 bases from J, with 12 bases between. CDR3 sequence reads: CASSLGGGWLNTEAFF. The DNA for the CDR3 is TGTGCCAGCAGCTTAGGCGGGGGATGGTTGAACACTGAAGCTTTCTTT.

The chain carries TRBV6-1 and TRBJ2-2, with 10 bases identical to TRBD1. The CDR3 extends over 13 amino acids. Trimming at V came to 8 bases and at J to 10 bases, leaving 7 bases not matched to a gene. CDR1 is MNHNS and CDR2 is SASEGT in the germline V gene. The CDR3 loop is CASRGTGVVELFF. In DNA, the CDR3 is TGTGCCAGCCGTGGGACAGGGGTAGTGGAGCTGTTTTTT.

The rearrangement links TRBV15 to TRBJ1-1, with a weak D call TRBD1 (5 bases). CDR1 and CDR2 (germline): LNHNV, YYDKDF (reference sequence). The CDR3 covers 12 residues. Deletions cut 9 bases from V and 5 bases from J, with 13 bases between. The CDR3 loop reads CATGGVGTEAFF. The CDR3 DNA reads as TGTGCCACTGGGGGGGTCGGAACTGAAGCTTTCTTT.

This chain uses TRBV5-1 with TRBJ1-3, with 10 bases aligning to TRBD1. V trimming: 0 bases; J trimming: 2 bases; junction bases outside the gene matches: 2. CDR1 SGHRS and CDR2 YFSETQ come from the germline V gene. This CDR3 spans 16 amino acids. CDR3 protein: CASSLAGQGAGNTIYF. Written as DNA, the CDR3 is TGCGCCAGCAGCTTGGCCGGACAGGGGGCTGGAAACACCATATATTTT.

The rearrangement uses TRBV6-1 and TRBJ2-7; 8 bases fit TRBD1. The CDR3 sequence is 13 residues long. Trimming removed 6 bases from V and 2 bases from J; junction bases left unmatched: 3. Germline assignment: CDR1 MNHNS and CDR2 SASEGT. In nucleotides, the CDR3 is TGTGCCAGCAGAGACAGGGGAACCTACGAGCAGTACTTC. Translating gives CASRDRGTYEQYF.

This rearrangement joins TRBV9 to TRBJ1-4; D is unresolved. The CDR3 has 14 amino acids. Trimming removed 6 bases at V and 4 bases at J, with 13 bases between. Germline values: CDR1 SGDLS, CDR2 YYNGEE. The CDR3: CASTPGELNEKLFF. As DNA, the CDR3 is TGTGCCAGCACCCCCGGGGAGCTTAATGAAAAACTGTTTTTT.

The chain has TRBV30 and TRBJ1-5; 8 positions match TRBD1. This CDR3 spans 13 amino acids. V gave up 3 bases and J gave up 7 bases; unmatched junction bases: 5. Germline V CDR1 and CDR2: GTSNPN, SVGIG (reference sequence). The CDR3 DNA reads as TGTGCCTGGAGGACAGGGGCTGGACAGCCCCAGCATTTT. This translates into CAWRTGAGQPQHF.

The chain combines TRBV29-1 with TRBJ2-5, with 10 bases matching TRBD1. V shed 6 bases, J shed 7 bases, and the junction held 5 bases outside the gene matches. In germline, CDR1 is SQVTM, CDR2 ANQGSEA. The CDR3 spans 12 residues. The CDR3 DNA follows: TGCAGCGTAGGGACAGGGGCAAGGACCCAGTACTTC. Its protein product is CSVGTGARTQYF.

The genes are TRBV7-3 and TRBJ2-1; D call uncertain. The CDR3 covers 15 residues. V lost 5 bases and J 2 bases, leaving 13 bases between the germline ends. Germline CDR1 reads SGHTA; CDR2 reads FQGTGA. The CDR3 reads CASSLTKPPYNEQFF. The CDR3 region has the DNA TGTGCCAGCAGCCTGACAAAACCCCCCTACAATGAGCAGTTCTTC.